This TCR beta chain came from a study of cytomegalovirus exposure and HLA in healthy donors. Germline loops: CDR1 SQVTM, CDR2 ANQGSEA. The CDR3 is 15 amino acids. About this clone itself: Its specificity is unknown.

Sequencing was performed with immunoSEQ multiplex PCR; in TCRdb, only in-frame clones are kept and a portion is missing. The table shows approximately 200,000 clones, with 88% occurring only once. General study findings and limits: Cytomegalovirus-associated TCR beta chains were listed, numbering some 170.

The TCR was taken from a woman in her late teens or twenties in good health and CMV-seronegative. The specimen was PBMCs. The V gene is TRBV29-1, the J gene TRBJ2-1, with 12 positions matching TRBD2. The chain's CDR3 is CSAWGASGRDNEQFF. The CDR3 coding sequence is TGCAGTGCCTGGGGGGCTAGCGGGAGGGATAACGAGCAGTTCTTC.